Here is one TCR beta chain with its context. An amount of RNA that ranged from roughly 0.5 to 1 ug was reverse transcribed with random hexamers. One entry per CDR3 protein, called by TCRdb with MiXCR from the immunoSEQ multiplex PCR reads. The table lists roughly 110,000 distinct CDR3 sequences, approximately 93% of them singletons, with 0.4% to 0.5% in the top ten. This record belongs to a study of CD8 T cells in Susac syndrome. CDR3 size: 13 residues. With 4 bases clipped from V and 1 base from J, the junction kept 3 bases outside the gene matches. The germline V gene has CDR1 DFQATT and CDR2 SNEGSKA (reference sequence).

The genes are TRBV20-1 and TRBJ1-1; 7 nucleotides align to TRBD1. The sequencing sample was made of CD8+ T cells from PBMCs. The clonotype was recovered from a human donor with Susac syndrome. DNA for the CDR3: TGCAGTGCTACCGACAGGGCGAACACTGAAGCTTTCTTT. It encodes CSATDRANTEAFF.